This TCR beta chain came from a study of shared clonotypes between healthy human individuals. Study-wide results and caveats: A handful of donors shared approximately 5% of their naive CD4 clonotypes.

Germline V lookup: CDR1 MGHRA, CDR2 YSYEKL. This CDR3 is built from 13 residues. Trimming removed 4 bases at V and 10 bases at J, with 13 bases between. Naive CD8 cells, CD45RO-negative and positively selected for CCR7, excluded terminally differentiated effector memory CD45RA+ cells. Sorted subsets were amplified in replicate PCRs using around 220 ng DNA, about 30,000 T cell genomes. The method was immunoSEQ multiplex PCR; TCRdb's version includes in-frame clones alone and lacks a portion of them. There are hundreds of thousands of clones in the sample; roughly 95% occur only once, and roughly 0.1% lies in the top ten. With regard to this clone: The antigen is undetermined.

The clonotype originates from a woman aged 30 to 39 in good health. The V call is TRBV4-1, the J call TRBJ1-4, with D tentatively TRBD1 (5 bases). Input material: naive CD8+ T cells sorted from blood. In nucleotides, the CDR3 is TGCGCCAGCAGCCCTCGGGACGCTGGAAAACTGTTTTTT. Amino acid sequence: CASSPRDAGKLFF.